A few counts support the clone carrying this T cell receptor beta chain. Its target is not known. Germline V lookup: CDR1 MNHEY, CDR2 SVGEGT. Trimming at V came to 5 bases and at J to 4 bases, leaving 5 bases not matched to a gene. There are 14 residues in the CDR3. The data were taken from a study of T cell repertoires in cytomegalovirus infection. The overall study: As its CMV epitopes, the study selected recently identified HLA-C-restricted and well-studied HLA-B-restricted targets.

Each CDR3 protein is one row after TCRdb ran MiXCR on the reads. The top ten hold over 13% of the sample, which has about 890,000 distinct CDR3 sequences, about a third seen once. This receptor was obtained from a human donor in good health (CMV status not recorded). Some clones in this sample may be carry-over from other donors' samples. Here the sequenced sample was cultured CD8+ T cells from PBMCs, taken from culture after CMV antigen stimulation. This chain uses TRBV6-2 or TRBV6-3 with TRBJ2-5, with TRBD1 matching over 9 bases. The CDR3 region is CASSTQGARETQYF. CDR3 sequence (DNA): TGTGCCAGCAGTACACAGGGGGCGCGAGAGACCCAGTACTTC.